Given below is one TCR beta chain in context. Its specificity is not known. Blood sampling took place at baseline, cycle 4 day 1, and cycle 7 day 1. These data belong to a study of OX40 agonist ivuxolimab in advanced cancers. Study at large: Patients enrolled in dose escalation were diagnosed with hepatocellular carcinoma, melanoma, renal cell or head and neck cancer. Three partial responders included one hepatocellular carcinoma patient and two cutaneous melanoma patients. General study findings and limits: The study found among the lowest clonal expansion in partial responders at 0.1-3.0 mg/kg.

V lost 1 base, J lost 4 bases, and 9 bases lay in between. The CDR3 has 14 amino acids. CDR1 is PRHDT and CDR2 is FYEKMQ in the germline V gene (reference sequence). This table comes from immunoSEQ multiplex PCR, and its TCRdb copy is limited to in-frame clones, with some not included. This sample has 65,000 to 80,000 clones, with 93% found just once. This clonotype was sampled from an adult with an advanced solid tumor such as melanoma, head and neck, liver or kidney cancer. Sequenced material: CD4+ or CD8+ T cells sorted from blood, taken in a trial of the OX40 agonist ivuxolimab. This chain joins TRBV13 and TRBJ2-3, with D hard to call. CDR3: CASSLVARPDTQYF. The CDR3 nucleotides are TGTGCCAGCAGCTTAGTGGCCCGCCCAGATACGCAGTATTTT.